This TCR beta chain was sequenced during a study of persistence of HIV-infected CD4 T cells. Study-level points and caveats: TCRbeta richness was lower in CMV- and Gag-responding cells than in anti-CD3/anti-CD28-responding cells. Rare CMV-responding cells carrying HIV-1 proviruses were not analyzed separately for TCR. Degenerate expanded CDR3beta sequences were enriched among CMV- and Gag-responding cells.

The libraries were made with immunoSEQ version 4 in survey mode. The repertoire was sequenced with immunoSEQ multiplex PCR; TCRdb's copy has only in-frame clones and lacks some. Of 40,000 to 60,000 clones in the sample, about 90% were seen once. Anti-CD3/anti-CD28 beads served as a nonspecific positive control stimulus. Responding CD4+ T cells were sorted by upregulation of both CD40 ligand and CD69. Plasma HIV-1 RNA stayed below 50 copies/mL for at least 4 years. This clone came up once. The antigen remains undetermined. The V gene end was trimmed by 5 bases and the J gene end by 7 bases; junction bases not matched to a gene: 8. This CDR3 contains 15 residues. CDR1 is SGHTS and CDR2 is YDEGEE in the germline V gene.

This chain links TRBV5-8 with TRBJ2-1; the match to TRBD1 covers 11 bases. The sample was CD4+ T cells sorted from PBMCs after approximately 18-hour stimulation, taken from a patient who received antiretroviral therapy. The clonotype originates from an adult woman with HIV who was CMV-seropositive. CDR3 residues: CASSPPGTGGNEQFF. Here the CDR3 DNA reads TGTGCCAGCAGTCCACCCGGGACAGGGGGAAATGAGCAGTTCTTC.